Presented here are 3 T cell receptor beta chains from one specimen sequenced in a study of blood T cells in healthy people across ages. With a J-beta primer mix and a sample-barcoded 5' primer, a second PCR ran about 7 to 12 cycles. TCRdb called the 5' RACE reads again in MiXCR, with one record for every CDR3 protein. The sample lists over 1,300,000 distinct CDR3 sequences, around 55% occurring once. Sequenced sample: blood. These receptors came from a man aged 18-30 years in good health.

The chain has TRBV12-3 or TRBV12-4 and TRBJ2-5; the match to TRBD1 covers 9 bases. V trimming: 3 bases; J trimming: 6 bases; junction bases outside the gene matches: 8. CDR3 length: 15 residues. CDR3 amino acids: CASSLPQGAFQTQYF. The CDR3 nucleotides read TGTGCCAGCAGTTTGCCACAGGGGGCTTTTCAGACCCAGTACTTC.

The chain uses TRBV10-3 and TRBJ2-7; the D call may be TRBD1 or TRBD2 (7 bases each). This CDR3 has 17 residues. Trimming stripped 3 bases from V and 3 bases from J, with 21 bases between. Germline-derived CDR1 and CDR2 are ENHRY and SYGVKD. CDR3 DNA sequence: TGTGCCATCAGTGACCCCTCGGGGCTCAGGGGGGGCTACGAGCAGTACTTC. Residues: CAISDPSGLRGGYEQYF.

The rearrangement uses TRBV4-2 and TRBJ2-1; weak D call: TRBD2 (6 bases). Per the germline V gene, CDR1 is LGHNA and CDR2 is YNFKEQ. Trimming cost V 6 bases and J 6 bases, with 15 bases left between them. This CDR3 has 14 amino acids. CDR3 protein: CASSLGGNPNEQFF. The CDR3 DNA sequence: TGTGCCAGCAGTCTTGGGGGGAATCCCAATGAGCAGTTCTTC.